This TCR beta chain stems from a study of blood T cell repertoires in COVID-19. For the study at large: There were acute and convalescent COVID-19 samples, and they came from the United States, Italy and Spain.

Authors' methods: Nucleated cell counts were estimated from reference gene primer amplification. Clones were read by immunoSEQ multiplex PCR, and TCRdb kept only the in-frame ones, dropping some. That table is the source of V, J and clone size, and D and trimming were worked out from the DNA. The repertoire holds over 150,000 clones, with 85% to 90% as singletons. The CDR3 is 17 amino acids. The germline gives CDR1 MGHRA, CDR2 YSYEKL. V trimming: 1 base; J trimming: 3 bases; junction bases outside the gene matches: 3. This clone came up a few times. Seattle participants joined during active infection and were tracked over time.

This TCR came from a woman of 80 years or more with COVID-19, enrolled during active disease. Sequences were obtained from peripheral blood. The chain is built from TRBV4-1 and TRBJ1-6; 10 bases match TRBD1. The CDR3 nucleotides read TGCGCCAGCAGCCAAGGTCGGGACAGGGGCTATAATTCACCCCTCCACTTT. Its translation is CASSQGRDRGYNSPLHF.